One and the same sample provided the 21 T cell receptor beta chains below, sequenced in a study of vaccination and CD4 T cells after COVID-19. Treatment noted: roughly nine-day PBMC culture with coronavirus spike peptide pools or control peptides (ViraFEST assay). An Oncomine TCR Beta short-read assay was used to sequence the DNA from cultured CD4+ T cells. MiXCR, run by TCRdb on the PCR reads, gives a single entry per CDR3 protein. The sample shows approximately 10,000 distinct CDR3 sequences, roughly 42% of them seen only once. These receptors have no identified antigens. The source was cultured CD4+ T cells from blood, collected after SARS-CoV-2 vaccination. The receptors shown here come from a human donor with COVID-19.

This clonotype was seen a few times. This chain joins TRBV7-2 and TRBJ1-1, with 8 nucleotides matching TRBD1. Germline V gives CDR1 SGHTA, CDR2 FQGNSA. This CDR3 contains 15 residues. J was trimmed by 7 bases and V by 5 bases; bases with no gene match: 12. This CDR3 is CASSAIGQGGDEAFF. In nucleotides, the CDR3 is TGTGCCAGCAGCGCCATCGGACAGGGCGGGGATGAAGCTTTCTTT.

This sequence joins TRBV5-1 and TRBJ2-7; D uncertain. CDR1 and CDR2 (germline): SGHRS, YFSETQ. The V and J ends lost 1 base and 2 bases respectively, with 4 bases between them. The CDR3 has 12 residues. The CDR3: CASSLTTYEQYF. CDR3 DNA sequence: TGCGCCAGCAGCTTGACCACCTACGAGCAGTACTTC.

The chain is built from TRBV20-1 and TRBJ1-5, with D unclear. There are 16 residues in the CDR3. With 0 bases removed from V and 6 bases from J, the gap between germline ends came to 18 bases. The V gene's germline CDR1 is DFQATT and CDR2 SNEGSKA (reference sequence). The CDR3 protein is CSARDSRKAGAQPQHF. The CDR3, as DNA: TGCAGTGCTAGAGATTCCCGGAAAGCAGGAGCTCAGCCCCAGCATTTT.

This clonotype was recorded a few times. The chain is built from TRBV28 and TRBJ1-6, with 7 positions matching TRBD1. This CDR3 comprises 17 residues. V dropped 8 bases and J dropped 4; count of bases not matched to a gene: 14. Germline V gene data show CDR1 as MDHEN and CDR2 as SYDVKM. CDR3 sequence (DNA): TGTGCCAGCCTAGGTTTAGGGGGCAGGATTTATAATTCACCCCTCCACTTT. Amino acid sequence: CASLGLGGRIYNSPLHF.

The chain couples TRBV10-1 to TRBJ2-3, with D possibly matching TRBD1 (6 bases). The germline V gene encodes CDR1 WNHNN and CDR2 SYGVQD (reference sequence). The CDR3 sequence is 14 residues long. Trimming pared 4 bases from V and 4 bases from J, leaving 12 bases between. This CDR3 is CASSGQGTSDTQYF. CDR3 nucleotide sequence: TGCGCCAGCAGTGGGCAGGGGACGTCAGATACGCAGTATTTT.

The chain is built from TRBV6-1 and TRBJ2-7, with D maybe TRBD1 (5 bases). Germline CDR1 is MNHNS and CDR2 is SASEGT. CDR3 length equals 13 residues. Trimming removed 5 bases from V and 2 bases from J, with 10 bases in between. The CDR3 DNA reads TGTGCCAGCAGTCCACGACAGACCTACGAGCAGTACTTC. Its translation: CASSPRQTYEQYF.

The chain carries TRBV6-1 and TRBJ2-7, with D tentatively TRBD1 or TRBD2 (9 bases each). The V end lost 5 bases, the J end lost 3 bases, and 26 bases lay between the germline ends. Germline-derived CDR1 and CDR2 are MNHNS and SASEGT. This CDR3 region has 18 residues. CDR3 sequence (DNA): TGTGCCAGCAGTCGCACGGCGGGAGGGACAGGGCGAAACTACGAGCAGTACTTC. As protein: CASSRTAGGTGRNYEQYF.

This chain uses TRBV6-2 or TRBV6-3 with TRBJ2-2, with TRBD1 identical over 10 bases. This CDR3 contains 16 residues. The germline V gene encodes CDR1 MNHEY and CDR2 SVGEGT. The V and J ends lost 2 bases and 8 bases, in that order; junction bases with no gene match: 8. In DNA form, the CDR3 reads TGTGCCAGCAGTTACGCGGGACAGGGGAGCAGAGGGGAGCTGTTTTTT. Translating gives CASSYAGQGSRGELFF.

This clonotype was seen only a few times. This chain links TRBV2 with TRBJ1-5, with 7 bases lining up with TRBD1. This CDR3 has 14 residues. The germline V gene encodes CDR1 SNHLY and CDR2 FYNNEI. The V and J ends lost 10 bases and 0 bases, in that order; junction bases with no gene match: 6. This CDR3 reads CATGGRNSNQPQHF. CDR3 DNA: TGTGCCACAGGGGGGAGGAATAGCAATCAGCCCCAGCATTTT.

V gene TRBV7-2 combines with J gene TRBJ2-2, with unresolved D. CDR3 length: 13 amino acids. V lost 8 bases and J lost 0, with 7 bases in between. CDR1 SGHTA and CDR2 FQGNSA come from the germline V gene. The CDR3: CASPRPNTGELFF. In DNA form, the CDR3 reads TGTGCCAGCCCACGGCCGAACACCGGGGAGCTGTTTTTT.

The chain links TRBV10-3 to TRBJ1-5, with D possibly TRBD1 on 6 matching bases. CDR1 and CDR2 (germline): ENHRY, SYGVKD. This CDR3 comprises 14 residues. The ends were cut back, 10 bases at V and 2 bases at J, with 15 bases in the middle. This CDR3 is CATTQGVGNQPQHF. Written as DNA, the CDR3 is TGTGCCACCACACAGGGAGTGGGCAATCAGCCCCAGCATTTT.

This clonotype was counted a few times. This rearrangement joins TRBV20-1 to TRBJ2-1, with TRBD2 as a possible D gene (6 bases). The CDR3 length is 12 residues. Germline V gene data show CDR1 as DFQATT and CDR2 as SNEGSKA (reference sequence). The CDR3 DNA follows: TGCACTGTCGGGGGTTCCTACAATGAGCAGTTCTTC. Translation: CTVGGSYNEQFF.

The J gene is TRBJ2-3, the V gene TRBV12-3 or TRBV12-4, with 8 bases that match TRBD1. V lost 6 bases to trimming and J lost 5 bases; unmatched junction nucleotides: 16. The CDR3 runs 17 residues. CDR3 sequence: CASSRAGQGIRIDTQYF. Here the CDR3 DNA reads TGTGCCAGCAGCAGGGCCGGACAGGGTATAAGGATAGATACGCAGTATTTT.

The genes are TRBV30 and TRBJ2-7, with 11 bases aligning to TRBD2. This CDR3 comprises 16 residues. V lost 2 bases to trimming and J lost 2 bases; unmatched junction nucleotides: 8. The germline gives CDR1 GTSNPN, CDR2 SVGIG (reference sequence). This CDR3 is CAWSSLAGGPPYEQYF. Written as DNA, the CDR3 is TGTGCCTGGAGTTCATTAGCGGGGGGGCCGCCCTACGAGCAGTACTTC.

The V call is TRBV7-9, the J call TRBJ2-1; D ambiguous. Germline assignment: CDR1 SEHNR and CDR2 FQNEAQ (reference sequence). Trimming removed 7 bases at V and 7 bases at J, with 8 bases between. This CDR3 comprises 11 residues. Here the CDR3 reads CASKKENEQFF. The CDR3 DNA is TGTGCCAGCAAGAAGGAAAATGAGCAGTTCTTC.

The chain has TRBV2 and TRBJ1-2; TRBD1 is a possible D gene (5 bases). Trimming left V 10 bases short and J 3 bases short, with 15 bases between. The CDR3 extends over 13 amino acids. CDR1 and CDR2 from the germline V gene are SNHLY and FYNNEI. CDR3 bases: TGTGCCATCAAAGCCGGGACTCACTATGGCTACACCTTC. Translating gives CAIKAGTHYGYTF.

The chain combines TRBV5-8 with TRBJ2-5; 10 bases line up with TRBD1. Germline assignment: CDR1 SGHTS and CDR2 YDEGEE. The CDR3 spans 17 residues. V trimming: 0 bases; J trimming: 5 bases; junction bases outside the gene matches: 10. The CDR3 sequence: CASSLGGGQGTGETQYF. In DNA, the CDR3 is TGTGCCAGCAGCTTGGGGGGGGGACAGGGGACCGGCGAGACCCAGTACTTC.

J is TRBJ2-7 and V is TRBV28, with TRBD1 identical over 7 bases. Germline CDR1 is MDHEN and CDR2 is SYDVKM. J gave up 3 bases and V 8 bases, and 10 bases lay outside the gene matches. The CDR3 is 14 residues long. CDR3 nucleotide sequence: TGTGCCAGCGTAAAGGGGGCGAAATTCTACGAGCAGTACTTC. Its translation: CASVKGAKFYEQYF.

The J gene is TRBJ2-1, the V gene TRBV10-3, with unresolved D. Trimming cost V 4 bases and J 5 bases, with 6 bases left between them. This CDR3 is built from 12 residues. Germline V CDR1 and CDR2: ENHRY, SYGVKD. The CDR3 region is CAISAQDNEQFF. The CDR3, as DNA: TGTGCCATCAGTGCTCAAGACAATGAGCAGTTCTTC.

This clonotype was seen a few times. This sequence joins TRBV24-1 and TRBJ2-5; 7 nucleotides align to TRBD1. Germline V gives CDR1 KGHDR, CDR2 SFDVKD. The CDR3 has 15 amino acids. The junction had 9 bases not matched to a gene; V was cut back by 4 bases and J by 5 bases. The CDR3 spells CATSELAQGWETQYF. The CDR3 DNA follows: TGTGCCACCAGTGAATTAGCACAGGGGTGGGAGACCCAGTACTTC.

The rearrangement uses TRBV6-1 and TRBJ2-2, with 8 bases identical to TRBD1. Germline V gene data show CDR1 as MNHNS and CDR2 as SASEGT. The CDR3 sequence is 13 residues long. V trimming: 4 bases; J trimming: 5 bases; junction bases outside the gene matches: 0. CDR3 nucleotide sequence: TGTGCCAGCAGTGGACAGGGGACCGGGGAGCTGTTTTTT. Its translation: CASSGQGTGELFF.